One and the same sample provided the 14 T cell receptor beta chains below, sequenced in a study of a mutant IDH1 vaccine in newly diagnosed glioma. Sequenced by immunoSEQ multiplex PCR; TCRdb stores in-frame clones only, minus some. The sample records about 33,000 clones, about 82% being singletons. Time point: week 35, safety follow-up. The investigators gave 300 ug of mutant IDH1 20-mer peptide in each vaccine dose, together with topical imiquimod. Antigens for these TCRs are unknown. The sequencing here drew on PBMCs, taken from a glioma patient whose treatment included an IDH1 peptide vaccine. These receptors all stem from a man aged 35 to 55 with glioma. Some clones in this sample may be carry-over from other donors' samples.

The V gene is TRBV29-1, the J gene TRBJ1-2; 7 bases align to TRBD1. Germline CDR1 and CDR2: SQVTM and ANQGSEA. This CDR3 is 18 amino acids long. With 0 bases clipped from V and 7 bases from J, the junction kept 20 bases outside the gene matches. The CDR3 DNA is TGCAGCGTTGAAGATGAAGTGGGGGGCGGCAGGGGGGGTGGTGGCTACACCTTC. Translated: CSVEDEVGGGRGGGGYTF. Together with reference TRBV29-1 and TRBJ1-2, the CDR3 gives the full variable domain: SAVISQKPSRDICQRGTSLTIQCQVDSQVTMMFWYRQQPGQSLTLIATANQGSEATYESGFVIDKFPISRPNLTFSTLTVSNMSPEDSSIYLCSVEDEVGGGRGGGGYTFGSGTRLTVV.

J is TRBJ1-1 and V is TRBV15; 7 nucleotides align to TRBD1. The CDR3 runs 16 residues. Germline loops: CDR1 LNHNV, CDR2 YYDKDF (reference sequence). After removal of 0 bases from V and 0 bases from J, the junction contained 4 bases not matched to a gene. The CDR3 DNA sequence: TGTGCCACCAGCAGAGACCCGGACAGGTTGAACACTGAAGCTTTCTTT. Protein sequence: CATSRDPDRLNTEAFF.

V usage is TRBV7-2 and J usage is TRBJ1-6; D unresolved. Per germline, CDR1 SGHTA and CDR2 FQGNSA. The V end lost 2 bases, the J end lost 6 bases, and 8 bases lay between the germline ends. The CDR3 has 14 amino acids. CDR3 sequence: CASSLSSLNSPLHF. The DNA of the CDR3 is TGTGCCAGCAGCTTAAGCTCCCTTAATTCACCCCTCCACTTT.

This chain uses TRBV30 with TRBJ2-7; perhaps TRBD2 as D (7 bases). From germline, CDR1 is GTSNPN and CDR2 SVGIG (reference sequence). CDR3 length: 12 residues. V shed 4 bases and J shed 8 bases, with 15 bases lying between them. CDR3 region: CAWNRGGAQQYF. Written as DNA, the CDR3 is TGTGCCTGGAATCGCGGGGGCGCCCAGCAGTACTTC.

This clone was picked up one time. This chain connects TRBV19 to TRBJ1-2; the match to TRBD1 covers 9 bases. J gave up 7 bases and V 6 bases, and 6 bases lay outside the gene matches. CDR3 length equals 13 residues. CDR1 LNHDA and CDR2 SQIVND come from the germline V gene (reference sequence). The CDR3 nucleotides read TGTGCCAGTAGAGGGACAGGGAGTAGTGGCTACACCTTC. Protein: CASRGTGSSGYTF.

This clone was observed a few times. The chain couples TRBV19 to TRBJ1-5; no reliable D call. CDR3 length: 14 residues. CDR1 LNHDA and CDR2 SQIVND come from the germline V gene (reference sequence). Trimming shortened V by 6 bases and J by 1 base, and 10 bases separated the two germline ends. The DNA of the CDR3 is TGTGCCAGTAGCCCACTGGGCAGCAATCAGCCCCAGCATTTT. This translates into CASSPLGSNQPQHF. Variable domain in full (rest from reference TRBV19 and TRBJ1-5): DGGITQSPKYLFRKEGQNVTLSCEQNLNHDAMYWYRQDPGQGLRLIYYSQIVNDFQKGDIAEGYSVSREKKESFPLTVTSAQKNPTAFYLCASSPLGSNQPQHFGDGTRLSIL.

The chain is built from TRBV5-1 and TRBJ2-7, with 8 bases that match TRBD2. Trimming cost V 8 bases and J 5 bases; bases outside gene matches: 15. This CDR3 comprises 15 residues. Looked up from germline, CDR1 is SGHRS and CDR2 is YFSETQ. The CDR3 coding sequence is TGCGCCAGTAAATCGGGGGGGCCTCTCATCGACGAGCAGTACTTC. It translates to CASKSGGPLIDEQYF.

The chain joins TRBV6-1 to TRBJ1-1; 8 nucleotides match TRBD1. Trimming took 4 bases from V and 1 from J; bases not matched to a gene: 14. This CDR3 is built from 18 residues. Germline V lookup: CDR1 MNHNS, CDR2 SASEGT. The CDR3 here is CASSASVDRGETNTEAFF. Here the CDR3 DNA reads TGTGCCAGCAGTGCGTCAGTAGACAGGGGCGAGACGAACACTGAAGCTTTCTTT.

The V gene is TRBV18, the J gene TRBJ1-1, with D maybe TRBD1 (5 bases). CDR1 and CDR2 (germline): KGHSH, LQKENI. Between the trimmed V and J ends, which lost 6 bases and 2 bases, there was a span of 10 bases. The CDR3 loop spans 13 amino acids. CDR3 nucleotide sequence: TGTGCCAGCTCCGAAGGGACCAACACTGAAGCTTTCTTT. It translates to CASSEGTNTEAFF.

V is TRBV18 and J is TRBJ1-5; possibly TRBD1 for D (5 bases). There are 17 residues in the CDR3. V lost 0 bases, J lost 10 bases, and 22 bases lay in between. CDR1 and CDR2 (germline): KGHSH, LQKENI. Here the CDR3 DNA reads TGTGCCAGCTCACCACCGGAGGGGCAGAGCCTCTCAGGACCCCAGCATTTT. Amino acids: CASSPPEGQSLSGPQHF. The full variable domain, in which reference TRBV18 and TRBJ1-5 provide the parts outside the CDR3, is NAGVMQNPRHLVRRRGQEARLRCSPMKGHSHVYWYRQLPEEGLKFMVYLQKENIIDESGMPKERFSAEFPKEGPSILRIQQVVRGDSAAYFCASSPPEGQSLSGPQHFGDGTRLSIL.

V is TRBV7-9 and J is TRBJ1-1, with a weak D call TRBD1 (5 bases). V was trimmed by 5 bases and J by 3 bases, leaving 13 bases between them. This CDR3 contains 14 residues. CDR1 and CDR2 from the germline V gene are SEHNR and FQNEAQ (reference sequence). The chain's CDR3 is CASSPPGRYTEAFF. DNA of the CDR3: TGTGCCAGCAGCCCTCCGGGACGGTACACTGAAGCTTTCTTT.

Only a few counts were recorded for this clone. The chain combines TRBV5-5 with TRBJ2-5; TRBD2 is a possible D gene (5 bases). Germline V lookup: CDR1 SGHKS, CDR2 YYEKEE (reference sequence). This CDR3 is 13 amino acids long. Trimming shortened V by 0 bases and J by 7 bases, and 10 bases separated the two germline ends. CDR3 nucleotide sequence: TGTGCCAGCAGCTTGGCTGGTGCGGGGACCCAGTACTTC. Its protein is CASSLAGAGTQYF.

This rearrangement joins TRBV30 to TRBJ1-1; no definite D call. Germline V gene data show CDR1 as GTSNPN and CDR2 as SVGIG (reference sequence). V was pared by 4 bases and J by 0 bases, with 9 bases between. The CDR3 sequence is 13 residues long. CDR3 region: CAWMGLMNTEAFF. The CDR3, as DNA: TGTGCCTGGATGGGCCTTATGAACACTGAAGCTTTCTTT.

V gene TRBV6-5 combines with J gene TRBJ2-2; D is undetermined. CDR3 length: 14 amino acids. From germline, CDR1 is MNHEY and CDR2 SVGAGI. The V and J ends lost 4 bases and 3 bases respectively, with 9 bases between them. CDR3 bases: TGTGCCAGCAGTTGGGGTACGGACACCGGGGAGCTGTTTTTT. This translates into CASSWGTDTGELFF.